A single sample is the source of the 10 T cell receptor beta chains below, sequenced in a study of T cells after yellow fever vaccination. Each CDR3 protein gets one entry after TCRdb re-called the 5' RACE reads with MiXCR. Of 350,000 to 450,000 distinct CDR3 sequences in the sample, 6.2% were seen once. The sequences come from PBMCs, collected 5 days after the yellow fever booster vaccination. All receptors come from a man aged 30 to 45 who received the YFV17D yellow fever vaccine.

This clonotype was found many times. V usage is TRBV7-9 and J usage is TRBJ2-5; D not certain. Per the germline V gene, CDR1 is SEHNR and CDR2 is FQNEAQ (reference sequence). This CDR3 has 11 amino acids. The V end was cut by 5 bases, the J end by 5 bases, with 6 bases between. The CDR3 sequence is CASSEYETQYF. The CDR3 DNA sequence: TGTGCCAGCAGCGAGTATGAGACCCAGTACTTC.

In its sample, this clonotype was seen a few times. The chain uses TRBV28 and TRBJ2-1, with 8 bases aligning to TRBD1. V dropped 5 bases and J dropped 2; count of bases not matched to a gene: 5. Germline loops: CDR1 MDHEN, CDR2 SYDVKM. The CDR3 consists of 15 residues. The DNA of the CDR3 is TGTGCCAGCAGTGACCGGGACAGGACCTACAATGAGCAGTTCTTC. Translated: CASSDRDRTYNEQFF.

Details on this clonotype: This may stem from a read error, because a much larger clone lies one nucleotide away. V is TRBV9 and J is TRBJ2-5; 7 nucleotides agree with TRBD2. The CDR3 extends over 14 amino acids. V dropped 6 bases and J dropped 5; count of bases not matched to a gene: 10. Germline CDR1 is SGDLS and CDR2 is YYNGEE. The CDR3 loop reads CASNAAGTIETQYF. CDR3 nucleotide sequence: TGTGCCAGCAACGCAGCCGGGACTATCGAGACCCAGTACTTC.

This clonotype has only a few counts. The chain recombines TRBV11-1 with TRBJ2-5; the match to TRBD1 covers 9 bases. In germline, CDR1 is SGHAT, CDR2 FQDESV (reference sequence). The CDR3 runs 21 residues. The V and J ends lost 3 bases and 2 bases, in that order; junction bases with no gene match: 22. CDR3 sequence: CASSFRFTGQGIRLKQETQYF. CDR3 in DNA: TGTGCCAGCAGCTTCCGGTTTACGGGACAGGGCATCAGGTTAAAGCAAGAGACCCAGTACTTC.

The genes are TRBV7-9 and TRBJ2-7; weak D call: TRBD2 (5 bases). V was shortened by 8 bases and J by 7 bases, with 15 bases between the two germline ends. Germline-derived CDR1 and CDR2 are SEHNR and FQNEAQ (reference sequence). The CDR3 length is 12 residues. The CDR3 coding sequence is TGTGCCAGCGGCAGAGGGCCAAGAGAGCAGTACTTC. It translates to CASGRGPREQYF.

This clonotype was seen ten or more times. V is TRBV20-1 and J is TRBJ2-3; D might be TRBD2 (6 bases). Trimming removed 0 bases from V and 2 bases from J, with 12 bases in between. Germline V gene data show CDR1 as DFQATT and CDR2 as SNEGSKA (reference sequence). The CDR3 sequence is 15 residues long. Here the CDR3 DNA reads TGCAGTGCTAGAGACCTGGGGGGAAACACAGATACGCAGTATTTT. It specifies CSARDLGGNTDTQYF.

In its sample, this clonotype was seen many times. V usage is TRBV13 and J usage is TRBJ2-7; 14 bases are shared with TRBD2. Germline lookup yields CDR1 PRHDT and CDR2 FYEKMQ (reference sequence). CDR3 length equals 17 residues. V was clipped by 3 bases and J by 3 bases; unmatched bases: 7. In DNA, the CDR3 is TGTGCCAGCAGCTTTGGGTTGGGACTAGCGGGAGTCTACGAGCAGTACTTC. As protein: CASSFGLGLAGVYEQYF.

This clonotype has only a few counts. This chain joins TRBV4-1 and TRBJ2-1; TRBD2 agrees at 8 bases. CDR3 length equals 15 residues. Trimming took 1 base from V and 7 from J; bases not matched to a gene: 6. Germline values: CDR1 MGHRA, CDR2 YSYEKL. CDR3: CASSQVSGSWNEQFF. CDR3 nucleotide sequence: TGCGCCAGCAGCCAAGTGAGCGGGAGTTGGAATGAGCAGTTCTTC.

This clonotype was picked up a small number of times. This sequence joins TRBV12-3 or TRBV12-4 and TRBJ1-1; D might be TRBD1 (5 bases). The CDR3 has 13 amino acids. V lost 7 bases and J lost 4, with 13 bases in between. CDR3 coding DNA: TGTGCCAGCAAAACCCAGGGCTCCACTGAAGCTTTCTTT. Protein: CASKTQGSTEAFF.

A few counts support this clonotype. The chain uses TRBV20-1 and TRBJ2-7, with D perhaps given as TRBD1 or TRBD2 (5 bases each). Germline V gene data show CDR1 as DFQATT and CDR2 as SNEGSKA (reference sequence). This CDR3 has 13 amino acids. Trimming removed 6 bases from V and 6 bases from J, with 18 bases in between. The CDR3 region is CSAETDRGSEQYF. DNA for the CDR3: TGCAGTGCCGAGACCGACAGAGGGAGCGAGCAGTACTTC.